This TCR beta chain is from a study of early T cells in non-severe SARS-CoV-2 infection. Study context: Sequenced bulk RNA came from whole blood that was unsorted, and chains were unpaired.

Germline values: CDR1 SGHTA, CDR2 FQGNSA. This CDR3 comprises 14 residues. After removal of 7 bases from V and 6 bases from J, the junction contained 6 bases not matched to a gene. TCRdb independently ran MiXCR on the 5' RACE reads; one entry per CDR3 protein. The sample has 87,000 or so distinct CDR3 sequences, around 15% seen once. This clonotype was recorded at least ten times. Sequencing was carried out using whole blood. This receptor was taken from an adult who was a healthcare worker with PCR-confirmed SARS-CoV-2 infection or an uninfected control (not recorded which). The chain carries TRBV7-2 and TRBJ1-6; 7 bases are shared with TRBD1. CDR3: CASNISGGNSPLHF. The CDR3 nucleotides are TGTGCCAGCAATATTTCAGGGGGTAATTCACCCCTCCACTTT. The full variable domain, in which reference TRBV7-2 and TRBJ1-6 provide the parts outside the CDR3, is GAGVSQSPSNKVTEKGKDVELRCDPISGHTALYWYRQSLGQGLEFLIYFQGNSAPDKSGLPSDRFSAERTGGSVSTLTIQRTQQEDSAVYLCASNISGGNSPLHFGNGTRLTVT.